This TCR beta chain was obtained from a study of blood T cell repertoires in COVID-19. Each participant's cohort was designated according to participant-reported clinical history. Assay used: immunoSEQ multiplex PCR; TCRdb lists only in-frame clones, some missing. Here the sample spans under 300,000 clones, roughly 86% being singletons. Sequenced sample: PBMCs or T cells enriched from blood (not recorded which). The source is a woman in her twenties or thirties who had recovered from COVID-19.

The CDR3 is CASSLGPGTGANEQYF. CDR3 in DNA: TGTGCCAGCAGCTTGGGTCCCGGGACAGGGGCAAACGAGCAGTACTTC. The chain uses TRBV5-5 and TRBJ2-7; 10 bases fit TRBD1. The CDR3 totals 16 residues. Looked up from germline, CDR1 is SGHKS and CDR2 is YYEKEE (reference sequence). J was trimmed by 5 bases and V by 0 bases; bases with no gene match: 8.